Listed here are 20 T cell receptor beta chains from one sample, sequenced in a study of T cells after somatic rescue of genetic block. Generated by immunoSEQ multiplex PCR, the TCRdb table keeps only in-frame clones and is missing some. The data hold tens of thousands of clones, with more than 90% observed a single time. What was sequenced was peripheral blood mononuclear cells (PBMCs). All receptors derive from a child younger than two.

The chain is built from TRBV1 and TRBJ1-4; TRBD1 is the table's D call, not checked against the DNA. TRBV1 is labeled a pseudogene. There are 14 residues in the CDR3. As DNA, the CDR3 is TGCACCAGCAGCCTTAAGACAGGGGGCGAAAAACTGTTTTTT. Residues: CTSSLKTGGEKLFF.

V is TRBV27 and J is TRBJ1-6; D unclear. The V gene lost 1 base and the J gene lost 0 bases, with 7 bases spanning the gap. Germline assignment: CDR1 MNHEY and CDR2 SMNVEV (reference sequence). CDR3 length equals 16 residues. CDR3: CASSLFFSSYNSPLHF. The CDR3 DNA reads TGTGCCAGCAGTTTATTTTTTAGCTCCTATAATTCACCCCTCCACTTT.

V usage is TRBV29-1 and J usage is TRBJ2-3, with 7 bases fitting TRBD2. This CDR3 spans 14 amino acids. Per germline, CDR1 SQVTM and CDR2 ANQGSEA. V dropped 5 bases and J dropped 1; count of bases not matched to a gene: 6. DNA for the CDR3: TGCAGCGTTCGAACTAGCGCCGGCACAGATACGCAGTATTTT. Protein product: CSVRTSAGTDTQYF.

This rearrangement joins TRBV29-1 to TRBJ2-2; TRBD1 is a possible D gene (6 bases). Germline loops: CDR1 SQVTM, CDR2 ANQGSEA. The CDR3 spans 15 residues. V lost 4 bases and J 6 bases, leaving 18 bases between the germline ends. CDR3: CSVAQYPSGAGELFF. The CDR3 bases are TGCAGCGTTGCACAGTATCCCTCAGGGGCCGGGGAGCTGTTTTTT.

The V gene is TRBV9, the J gene TRBJ2-7; D gene uncertain. The V end lost 0 bases, the J end lost 3 bases, and 4 bases lay between the germline ends. The CDR3 covers 12 residues. Germline lookup yields CDR1 SGDLS and CDR2 YYNGEE. CDR3: CASSVDFYEQYF. DNA of the CDR3: TGTGCCAGCAGCGTAGACTTCTACGAGCAGTACTTC. Variable domain in full (rest from reference TRBV9 and TRBJ2-7): DSGVTQTPKHLITATGQRVTLRCSPRSGDLSVYWYQQSLDQGLQFLIQYYNGEERAKGNILERFSAQQFPDLHSELNLSSLELGDSALYFCASSVDFYEQYFGPGTRLTVT.

The rearrangement joins TRBV4-2 to TRBJ2-1, with 11 bases matching TRBD2. V lost 2 bases, J lost 1 base, and 7 bases stayed unmatched. The CDR3 sequence is 18 residues long. CDR1 is LGHNA, CDR2 YNFKEQ, per germline. CDR3 DNA: TGTGCCAGCAGCCAAAGTCCCGGGACTAGCGGATCCTACAATGAGCAGTTCTTC. Translation: CASSQSPGTSGSYNEQFF.

This clone turned up a few times. The chain links TRBV30 to TRBJ1-5, with no clear D. Trimming took off 2 bases at V and 4 bases at J, with 12 bases between the two ends. Germline assignment: CDR1 GTSNPN and CDR2 SVGIG (reference sequence). The CDR3 extends over 14 amino acids. Written as DNA, the CDR3 is TGTGCCTGGAGTAAGAGGCAGGCGAATCAGCCCCAGCATTTT. Protein: CAWSKRQANQPQHF.

The DNA for the CDR3 is TGTGCCAGCAGCTTAGGGGGCTATGGCTACACCTTC. It codes for CASSLGGYGYTF. J is TRBJ1-2 and V is TRBV11-2; D gene uncertain. The CDR3 contains 12 residues. Germline V gives CDR1 SGHAT, CDR2 FQNNGV. V was pared by 1 base and J by 4 bases, with 4 bases between.

J is TRBJ2-7 and V is TRBV6-5, with 11 bases lining up with TRBD2. In germline, CDR1 is MNHEY, CDR2 SVGAGI. CDR3 length equals 13 residues. The junction had 5 bases not matched to a gene; V was cut back by 7 bases and J by 6 bases. CDR3 in DNA: TGTGCCAGCAAGCTAGCGGGAGGCTCCGAGCAGTACTTC. Amino acids: CASKLAGGSEQYF.

The chain links TRBV6-5 to TRBJ2-6; no reliable D call. Trimming removed 4 bases from V and 0 bases from J, with 10 bases in between. Germline lookup yields CDR1 MNHEY and CDR2 SVGAGI. The CDR3 sequence is 16 residues long. The CDR3, as DNA: TGTGCCAGCAGTTTTCTTCACCCCTCTGGGGCCAACGTCCTGACTTTC. Translating it yields CASSFLHPSGANVLTF.

V gene TRBV18 combines with J gene TRBJ2-7; 14 nucleotides align to TRBD2. V lost 3 bases to trimming and J lost 0 bases; unmatched junction nucleotides: 10. Germline V gene data show CDR1 as KGHSH and CDR2 as LQKENI. The CDR3 runs 19 residues. CDR3 in amino acids: CASSPGLGLAGGSSYEQYF. DNA of the CDR3: TGTGCCAGCTCACCGGGCCTCGGACTAGCGGGAGGTAGCTCCTACGAGCAGTACTTC. The variable domain in full, completed from reference TRBV18 and TRBJ2-7, reads NAGVMQNPRHLVRRRGQEARLRCSPMKGHSHVYWYRQLPEEGLKFMVYLQKENIIDESGMPKERFSAEFPKEGPSILRIQQVVRGDSAAYFCASSPGLGLAGGSSYEQYFGPGTRLTVT.

As regards this clone: Other DNA variants within this sample encode the same CDR3. V usage is TRBV10-3 and J usage is TRBJ2-7; weak D call: TRBD1 (5 bases). Germline V gives CDR1 ENHRY, CDR2 SYGVKD. V was pared by 6 bases and J by 2 bases, with 5 bases between. The CDR3 has 11 residues. The CDR3 nucleotides read TGTGCCATCAGGGACACCTACGAGCAGTACTTC. Residues: CAIRDTYEQYF.

The chain employs TRBV1 and TRBJ1-5; the table gives TRBD1 as D, unverified against the DNA. TRBV1 is labeled a pseudogene. The length of the CDR3 is 14 residues. CDR3 bases: TGCACCAGCAGCCGGACAGGGGGCAATCAGCCCCAGCATTTT. The encoded protein is CTSSRTGGNQPQHF.

CDR3 sequence: CASSLQAGGTDTQYF. The DNA of the CDR3 is TGCGCCAGCAGCTTGCAGGCAGGGGGCACAGATACGCAGTATTTT. The V gene is TRBV5-1, the J gene TRBJ2-3; D is perhaps TRBD1 (6 bases). The CDR3 spans 15 residues. The germline gives CDR1 SGHRS, CDR2 YFSETQ. Trimming stripped 1 base from V and 1 base from J, with 10 bases between. Using reference TRBV5-1 and TRBJ2-3 for the parts outside the CDR3, the full variable domain is KAGVTQTPRYLIKTRGQQVTLSCSPISGHRSVSWYQQTPGQGLQFLFEYFSETQRNKGNFPGRFSGRQFSNSRSEMNVSTLELGDSALYLCASSLQAGGTDTQYFGPGTRLTVL.

A word on this clone: The same CDR3 can be traced to other DNA sequences in this sample. The CDR3 region is CSVDTNYGYTF. CDR3 nucleotides: TGCAGCGTTGACACTAACTATGGCTACACCTTC. The chain combines TRBV29-1 with TRBJ1-2; D call uncertain. The CDR3 consists of 11 residues. Trimming took 3 bases from V and 0 from J, leaving 2 bases between them. CDR1 and CDR2 from the germline V gene are SQVTM and ANQGSEA.

This rearrangement joins TRBV23-1 to TRBJ1-5, with D unresolved. TRBV23-1 is marked as an open reading frame, function uncertain. This CDR3 has 12 amino acids. Between the trimmed V and J ends, which lost 6 bases and 9 bases, there was a span of 12 bases. The CDR3 DNA reads TGCGCCAGCAGGGGCCGACGAGGGCCCCAGCATTTT. It yields the protein CASRGRRGPQHF.

This chain joins TRBV28 and TRBJ1-5, with D tentatively TRBD1 (6 bases). Looked up from germline, CDR1 is MDHEN and CDR2 is SYDVKM. CDR3 length equals 14 residues. Trimming left V 3 bases short and J 9 bases short, with 15 bases between. Written as DNA, the CDR3 is TGTGCCAGCAGTTTCAGGGGTCCCGGATTGCCCCAGCATTTT. Its protein product is CASSFRGPGLPQHF.

This chain joins TRBV11-3 and TRBJ2-2; D ambiguous. The CDR3 consists of 12 residues. Between the trimmed V and J ends, which lost 5 bases and 3 bases, there was a span of 4 bases. From germline, CDR1 is SGHNT and CDR2 YENEEA. CDR3 region: CASSGYTGELFF. CDR3 DNA: TGTGCCAGCAGCGGGTACACCGGGGAGCTGTTTTTT.

This chain uses TRBV9 with TRBJ2-3; TRBD2 matches 7 bases. The CDR3 has 15 amino acids. Germline lookup yields CDR1 SGDLS and CDR2 YYNGEE. The trim removed 0 bases at V and 2 bases at J, leaving 3 bases unmatched. In nucleotides, the CDR3 is TGTGCCAGCAGCGTAGCGGGAGGTACCACAGATACGCAGTATTTT. Translating gives CASSVAGGTTDTQYF. Full variable domain (outside the CDR3, taken from reference TRBV9 and TRBJ2-3): DSGVTQTPKHLITATGQRVTLRCSPRSGDLSVYWYQQSLDQGLQFLIQYYNGEERAKGNILERFSAQQFPDLHSELNLSSLELGDSALYFCASSVAGGTTDTQYFGPGTRLTVL.

V gene TRBV30 combines with J gene TRBJ2-3; D is uncertain. The CDR3 loop spans 13 amino acids. V lost 1 base to trimming and J lost 6 bases, with 11 bases between them. The germline V gene has CDR1 GTSNPN and CDR2 SVGIG (reference sequence). The CDR3 loop is CAWSANEGDTQYF. The CDR3 nucleotides read TGTGCCTGGAGTGCCAACGAAGGGGATACGCAGTATTTT.